The present TCR beta chain was sequenced within a study of vaccination effects on CD4 cells after COVID-19. The data were produced by immunoSEQ multiplex PCR, yet TCRdb's version contains in-frame clones alone and is incomplete. The sample has roughly 36,000 clones; 65% to 85% are singletons. This CDR3 spans 14 amino acids. V was cut by 3 bases and J by 3 bases, with 8 bases left in between. The germline CDR1 and CDR2 sequences are SNHLY and FYNNEI. To note about this clone: Antigen unknown.

Following a 10-day culture, CD4+ T cells were purified. Absence of prior SARS-CoV-2 infection characterized the vaccine recipients, who showed negative nucleocapsid antibodies. The source of this sequence is a human donor who received a COVID-19 vaccine. The chain has TRBV2 and TRBJ2-2; possibly TRBD2 for D (5 bases). The sample consisted of CD4+ T cells from PBMCs cultured without peptide, taken before COVID-19 vaccination. The CDR3 DNA is TGTGCCAGCAGTGAGAGGGCGTACACCGGGGAGCTGTTTTTT. This encodes CASSERAYTGELFF.